This T cell receptor (beta chain) was obtained from a study of blood T cell repertoires in COVID-19. The wider study: The United States, Italy and Spain supplied acute and convalescent COVID-19 samples. T cells, B-cell-depleted T cells, or PBMCs provided the cDNA or gDNA that served as material.

Per the original data handling: Estimated nucleated cell counts came from reference gene primer amplification. The data were produced by immunoSEQ multiplex PCR, yet TCRdb's version contains in-frame clones alone and is incomplete. For V, J and clone size, that table is used; D and trimming come from the DNA. The table has roughly 250,000 clones, nearly 85% seen once. J was trimmed by 6 bases and V by 6 bases; bases with no gene match: 7. The germline V gene has CDR1 MNHEY and CDR2 SVGAGI. This CDR3 spans 13 amino acids. The chain has TRBV6-5 and TRBJ2-7; 8 nucleotides match TRBD1. The sequencing input was peripheral blood. The TCR comes from a human donor in a cohort sampled during active COVID-19. The CDR3 DNA reads TGTGCCAGCAGACCCGTCGACAGGGGCGAGCAGTACTTC. Translated: CASRPVDRGEQYF.